These T cell receptor beta chains were read from a single sample in a study of cytomegalovirus exposure and HLA in healthy donors. Profiled with immunoSEQ multiplex PCR; TCRdb holds only in-frame clones, not every one. The sample gives roughly 180,000 clones, roughly 80% of which show up once; about 0.77% is in the top ten. The sequenced material came from PBMCs. The source of these receptors is a woman under 30 in good health and CMV-seronegative. Both conserved end residues are part of each CDR3. D genes are given only for firm matches. A row's size may be missing; if present it is once, few, many or a size class.

V gene	clone size	J gene	D gene	CDR3 DNA	CDR3 protein
TRBV7-9	-	TRBJ1-2	TRBD1	TGTTCCAGCAGCTCTAACAAGGGACAGGTGGGGGATTCGATTGGCTACACCTTC	CSSSSNKGQVGDSIGYTF
TRBV4-2	-	TRBJ2-1	-	TGTGCCAGCAGCCAACAACCGAGCTCCTACAATGAGCAGTTCTTC	CASSQQPSSYNEQFF
TRBV5-1	-	TRBJ2-7	TRBD1	TGCGCCAGCAGCTTCGACAGGGTCTACGAGCAGTACTTC	CASSFDRVYEQYF
TRBV5-6	few	TRBJ2-1	TRBD2	TGTGCCAGCAGCTTGGGCGCTAGCGGGAGGGCTGGGCAGTTCTTC	CASSLGASGRAGQFF
TRBV5-4	-	TRBJ2-7	TRBD2	TGTGCCAGCAGCCGGGGTCGGAGCGGGGGTTTTTACGAGCAGTACTTC	CASSRGRSGGFYEQYF
TRBV28	-	TRBJ1-2	-	TGTGCCAGCAGTTTATTCCCCACAGGAAGCTCGGAGGGCTACACCTTC	CASSLFPTGSSEGYTF
TRBV6-1	-	TRBJ2-3	TRBD2	TGTGCCAGCAGTCCAGCGGGAGGGGTCACAGATACGCAGTATTTT	CASSPAGGVTDTQYF
TRBV5-1	-	TRBJ1-2	-	TGCGCCAGCAGCTTGGAACCGGGAGCTAACTATGGCTACACCTTC	CASSLEPGANYGYTF
TRBV7-7	-	TRBJ2-5	TRBD2	TGTGCTAGCAGCTTAGGACTAGCGGGAGTAGAGACCCAGTACTTC	CASSLGLAGVETQYF
TRBV6-1	few	TRBJ2-1	TRBD2	TGTGCCAGCAGTGAACTTAGCGGGAGTGGGGATGAGCAGTTCTTC	CASSELSGSGDEQFF
TRBV11-2	few	TRBJ2-1	TRBD2	TGTGCCAGCAGCAAGGGGACTAGCGGGACCAATGAGCAGTTCTTC	CASSKGTSGTNEQFF
TRBV7-8	-	TRBJ2-1	TRBD2	TGTGCCAGCAGCACCAGACTAGCGGGAGGTGTAGGGAATGAGCAGTTCTTC	CASSTRLAGGVGNEQFF
TRBV7-9	-	TRBJ2-7	TRBD2	TGTGCCAGCTGGGGGGGAGACGAGCAGTACTTC	CASWGGDEQYF
TRBV13	once	TRBJ1-1	-	TGTGCCAGCAGCTTAGGAGCGGTATTGAACACTGAAGCTTTCTTT	CASSLGAVLNTEAFF
TRBV7-9	once	TRBJ2-7	TRBD2	TGTGCCATAAGCTCCGGGACTAGCGGGAGTTTCTACGAGCAGTACTTC	CAISSGTSGSFYEQYF
TRBV2	few	TRBJ2-3	TRBD1	TGTGCCAGCAGTCCTCGGGCGACAGGGAGAGCAGATACGCAGTATTTT	CASSPRATGRADTQYF
TRBV25-1	-	TRBJ1-4	-	TGTGCCAGCAGTGAGGCAGATACTAATGAAAAACTGTTTTTT	CASSEADTNEKLFF
TRBV4-3	-	TRBJ2-1	-	TGCGCCAGCAGCCAAGATATTGTGGAGTACAATGAGCAGTTCTTC	CASSQDIVEYNEQFF
TRBV5-1	-	TRBJ2-3	-	TGCGCCAGCAGCTTGGAACTAGGCGACACGCAGTATTTT	CASSLELGDTQYF
TRBV7-6	-	TRBJ2-7	TRBD2	TGTGCCAGCAGTGGAACGGGAGGCCGGGTGTACGAGCAGTACTTC	CASSGTGGRVYEQYF
TRBV7-9	-	TRBJ1-1	-	TGTGCCAGCAGCTTAGGGCTGCAAACTGAAGCTTTCTTT	CASSLGLQTEAFF
TRBV5-1	-	TRBJ2-2	-	TGCGCCAGCAGGTTTTATAGCTTGACGGCCGGGGAGCTGTTTTTT	CASRFYSLTAGELFF
TRBV19	few	TRBJ2-2	-	TGTGCCAGTAGTATAGCCAGGGGGGTTAGCACCGGGGAGCTGTTTTTT	CASSIARGVSTGELFF